This TCR beta chain was found in a study of T cell responses to AZD1222 COVID-19 vaccine (dated by TCRdb to the early 2020s). About the full investigation: TCR sequencing was performed for about 240 trial participants, of whom around 210 were given two doses of AZD1222 and around 25 were given two doses of MenACWY control vaccine. Trial participants were enrolled into age subgroups of 18-55, 56-69 and 70-plus years, which contained around 150, 29 and 61 TCR-sequenced participants, respectively. The study at large found these results: Because no day 14 peak-response samples were available, the repertoires could be characterized only after the peak T cell response. Epitopes outside the regions mutated in the B.1.351 and B.1.1.7 variants were reportedly recognized by nearly half of the unique spike-specific TCRs. Vaccine-associated CD4 TCRs spanned the whole spike protein, with dominant responses in regions 160-218 and 743-854. Conclusions about previously exposed vaccinees are limited, since just 6 or 7 AZD1222 recipients were seropositive for SARS-CoV-2 at baseline. Participants were mostly white British, with more females than males. The authors suggested clonal diversity may have been underestimated. Spike-specific TCR breadth and depth rose significantly after two AZD1222 doses compared with day 0 and with MenACWY recipients. The 56-69-year group was small, and its depth increase did not reach significance, likely because of low power.

The CDR3 regions of human TCRbeta chains were analyzed by immunosequencing. Concerning the study's data processing: TCRs in the repertoires were compared against a reference library of SARS-CoV-2-specific TCRs that had been generated with the MIRA antigen-specificity platform. Breadth was defined as the fraction of unique TCRs that were SARS-CoV-2-associated, and depth was defined as the fraction of total T cells that were SARS-CoV-2-associated. Using the MIRA data, each spike-specific TCR was assigned both to the spike region to which the TCR was reactive and to a CD4 or CD8 class. Log10-transformed breadth and depth values were compared by one-way ANOVA with Sidak's multiple comparisons tests. TCRdb's version of the immuneACCESS table is confined to in-frame rearrangements and falls short of the full clone set. An unresolved V gene accounts for under half of the shortfall where checked; the remainder is of unknown origin. V and J calls and clone size are as listed in that table; D and trimming were resolved from the DNA. This sample is represented by about 210,000 clones; roughly 94% of them were singletons. The ten largest clones represent around 1.7% of the sample.

As to this clone: Its binding antigen is unknown. No base quality values were provided; no much bigger clone lies one nucleotide off.

The sample's time point label is to be understood as: about 28 days (+/-7) after the second vaccine dose. The sample's treatment or condition label is to be understood as: meningococcal conjugate vaccine given as trial control. The vaccinee samples were drawn from two UK trials, COV001 and COV002, one of which was a single-blind randomized controlled phase 2/3 trial testing AZD1222 (ChAdOx1 nCoV-19) in healthy adults. For TCRbeta chain sequencing, PBMC samples from trial participants were taken at day 0 and at day 28 after the second dose. Cut back by 7 bases and 2 bases, the V and J ends lie 12 bases apart. From its cysteine to its phenylalanine, the CDR3 spans 13 amino acids. The only DNA kept is the CDR3, 39 bases in frame from the first base. The germline V gene yields ENHRY for CDR1 and SYGVKD for CDR2.

The source was peripheral blood, collected 28 days after the second dose of the MenACWY control vaccine. The chain is encoded by TRBV10-3 joined to TRBJ2-7, with the D gene call left open. The source of this sequence is an adult who received the MenACWY meningococcal vaccine as a control. The CDR3 region reads CAINDQRAYEQYF. At the DNA level, the sequence is TGTGCCATCAATGATCAAAGGGCCTACGAGCAGTACTTC.